Shown below are 9 T cell receptor beta chains from a single sample sequenced in a study of cytomegalovirus exposure and HLA in healthy donors. In the PCR, 60 Vbeta and 13 Jbeta primers were used. Measured with immunoSEQ multiplex PCR; TCRdb has only the in-frame clones, and not every one. The table shows roughly 180,000 clones, with about 81% occurring only once. The sequenced material came from PBMCs. The receptors shown here come from a man aged 35-49 years in good health and CMV-seronegative.

This sequence joins TRBV2 and TRBJ2-6, with 10 nucleotides matching TRBD1. In germline, CDR1 is SNHLY, CDR2 FYNNEI. Trimming removed 6 bases from V and 2 bases from J; junction bases left unmatched: 13. CDR3 length equals 19 residues. The CDR3 DNA reads as TGTGCCAGCAGGCCCGGGACAGGGGATCTATTAACTGGGGCCAACGTCCTGACTTTC. As protein: CASRPGTGDLLTGANVLTF.

This clone appeared once. V and J are TRBV7-2 and TRBJ2-5; 7 bases are a match to TRBD1. This CDR3 is 15 amino acids long. Germline V gene sequence: CDR1 SGHTA, CDR2 FQGNSA. V lost 0 bases, J lost 1 base, and 2 bases stayed unmatched. DNA of the CDR3: TGTGCCAGCAGCTTAGCAACAGGGGCCCAAGAGACCCAGTACTTC. This gives the protein CASSLATGAQETQYF. The whole variable domain, remainder taken from reference TRBV7-2 and TRBJ2-5, is GAGVSQSPSNKVTEKGKDVELRCDPISGHTALYWYRQSLGQGLEFLIYFQGNSAPDKSGLPSDRFSAERTGGSVSTLTIQRTQQEDSAVYLCASSLATGAQETQYFGPGTRLLVL.

This sequence joins TRBV5-4 and TRBJ2-3; no clear D. CDR1 and CDR2 (germline): SGHNT, YYREEE (reference sequence). This CDR3 comprises 14 residues. V was clipped by 0 bases and J by 6 bases, with 11 bases between them. This chain's CDR3 is CASSLASRVDTQYF. In DNA form, the CDR3 reads TGTGCCAGCAGCTTGGCATCACGGGTGGATACGCAGTATTTT.

This clone occurred once. This chain joins TRBV19 and TRBJ1-2; the D is unclear. Trimming removed 3 bases at V and 4 bases at J, with 15 bases between. The germline gives CDR1 LNHDA, CDR2 SQIVND (reference sequence). This CDR3 has 15 amino acids. CDR3 amino acids: CASSIQTSTGYGYTF. The CDR3 region has the DNA TGTGCCAGTAGTATCCAAACGTCGACGGGCTATGGCTACACCTTC.

The CDR3 sequence: CASSPWGQRSQETQYF. Written as DNA, the CDR3 is TGCGCCAGCAGCCCGTGGGGACAGAGGTCCCAAGAGACCCAGTACTTC. The chain combines TRBV5-1 with TRBJ2-5; 7 bases are shared with TRBD1. Germline-derived CDR1 and CDR2 are SGHRS and YFSETQ. V lost 4 bases and J lost 1; bases outside the gene matches: 10. The CDR3 sequence is 16 residues long.

This clone was counted once. V usage is TRBV7-6 and J usage is TRBJ2-5, with 8 bases identical to TRBD2. The J call may be faulty, since TRBJ2-7 better matches the DNA end. This CDR3 region has 15 residues. Germline assignment: CDR1 SGHVS and CDR2 FNYEAQ. Here the CDR3 DNA reads TGTGCCAGCAGCGCCCAGACTAGCGCAAAGGACGAGCAGTACTTC. Translated, it gives CASSAQTSAKDEQYF.

This sequence joins TRBV18 and TRBJ1-5, with 7 bases matching TRBD1. Germline CDR1 and CDR2: KGHSH and LQKENI. The J segment lost 5 bases and the V segment lost 4 bases, leaving 5 bases of the junction unmatched. The CDR3 runs 14 residues. The CDR3 spells CASSLVTGDQPQHF. The CDR3 DNA reads as TGTGCCAGCTCACTAGTTACAGGGGATCAGCCCCAGCATTTT.

CDR3: CASTPERGFTDTQYF. The CDR3 DNA reads as TGTGCCAGCACCCCTGAGCGGGGATTCACAGATACGCAGTATTTT. The genes are TRBV4-2 and TRBJ2-3; 7 nucleotides agree with TRBD2. The length of the CDR3 is 15 residues. Trimming at V came to 7 bases and at J to 2 bases, leaving 9 bases not matched to a gene. Germline-derived CDR1 and CDR2 are LGHNA and YNFKEQ.

The chain combines TRBV28 with TRBJ2-4, with 7 bases lining up with TRBD1. V shed 3 bases, J shed 1 base, and the junction held 6 bases outside the gene matches. Germline CDR1 is MDHEN and CDR2 is SYDVKM. CDR3 size: 16 residues. In nucleotides, the CDR3 is TGTGCCAGCAGTTTTTTAGGGGGCGCTGCCAAAAACATTCAGTACTTC. Amino acids: CASSFLGGAAKNIQYF.